This T cell receptor (beta chain) originates from a study of post-analysis software for immune sequencing data. Study-wide context: Relapsing-remitting, secondary progressive and progressive-relapsing forms made up the multiple sclerosis disease courses.

Built from TCR beta cDNA, the libraries had unique molecular identifiers in them. TCRdb processed the PCR reads anew with MiXCR; each CDR3 protein has one entry. The sample carries roughly 800,000 distinct CDR3 sequences, 53% recorded once. Unmatched junction bases numbered 2, after V lost 4 bases and J lost 4 bases. Germline V gene sequence: CDR1 MGHDK, CDR2 SYGVNS. The CDR3 has 15 residues. This clonotype was counted a single time. Its target is unknown. The study, taken as a whole, reports: Patients had higher frequencies than controls of five TRBV segments, including TRBV5-6, TRBV5-1 and TRBV20-1. Compared against controls, patients with multiple sclerosis displayed significantly lower normalized Chao1 diversity.

Sequenced material: blood. This sequence originates from a girl between 5 and 17 years old with multiple sclerosis. The gene calls are TRBV25-1 and TRBJ2-3; 13 bases match TRBD2. This CDR3 is CASSVLAGGPDTQYF. CDR3 in DNA: TGTGCCAGCAGTGTACTAGCGGGGGGGCCAGATACGCAGTATTTT.